Below are 5 T cell receptor beta chains sequenced from a single sample in a study of cytomegalovirus exposure and HLA in healthy donors. Libraries were prepared by immunoSEQ multiplex PCR; TCRdb keeps only in-frame clonotypes and omits some of them. The table has 250,000 to 400,000 clones, 88% seen once. Material: PBMCs. These receptors all stem from a young man in good health and CMV-seronegative.

The table lists this clone with a few counts. This chain connects TRBV6-4 to TRBJ1-2; a weak D match, TRBD1 (6 bases). Looked up from germline, CDR1 is MRHNA and CDR2 is SNTAGT. V lost 3 bases, J lost 4 bases, and 15 bases lay in between. The CDR3 has 15 residues. CDR3 residues: CASSESSTGSYGYTF. CDR3 nucleotide sequence: TGTGCCAGCAGTGAATCTTCAACAGGGAGCTATGGCTACACCTTC.

V is TRBV29-1 and J is TRBJ1-2; possibly TRBD1 for D (6 bases). CDR1 SQVTM and CDR2 ANQGSEA come from the germline V gene. This CDR3 is built from 14 residues. V shed 0 bases and J shed 8 bases, with 16 bases lying between them. The CDR3 region has the DNA TGCAGCGTTGAAGATAACCACAGGGAGGGAGGCTACACCTTC. Protein product: CSVEDNHREGGYTF.

V gene TRBV6-5 combines with J gene TRBJ2-3, with 11 bases identical to TRBD1. This CDR3 contains 15 residues. The V gene end was trimmed by 6 bases and the J gene end by 3 bases; junction bases not matched to a gene: 5. Germline V lookup: CDR1 MNHEY, CDR2 SVGAGI. This CDR3 reads CASSGTGGSTDTQYF. CDR3 DNA sequence: TGTGCCAGCAGCGGGACAGGGGGTAGTACAGATACGCAGTATTTT.

This clone was observed once. The chain uses TRBV18 and TRBJ1-4; TRBD1 aligns across 9 bases. Germline V CDR1 and CDR2: KGHSH, LQKENI. This CDR3 contains 15 residues. V dropped 6 bases and J dropped 5; count of bases not matched to a gene: 7. For the CDR3, the DNA is TGTGCCAGCTCCCCTACCGGACAGGGGAATGAAAAACTGTTTTTT. As protein: CASSPTGQGNEKLFF.

The chain carries TRBV4-3 and TRBJ1-1, with a possible D match to TRBD1 (5 bases). V was cut by 3 bases and J by 4 bases, with 12 bases left in between. This CDR3 is built from 14 residues. Germline CDR1 and CDR2: LGHNA and YSLEER. The CDR3 region has the DNA TGCGCCAGCAGCCACTCTTCAGGGTTCACTGAAGCTTTCTTT. It specifies CASSHSSGFTEAFF.